The next 12 T cell receptor beta chains were all read from a single sample in a study of radiotherapy plus CTLA-4 blockade in lung cancer. Clones were read by immunoSEQ multiplex PCR, and TCRdb kept only the in-frame ones, dropping some. This table has around 40,000 clones, more than 60% appearing once. Source: peripheral blood, taken from a patient treated with radiotherapy plus ipilimumab. The receptors here all came from a human donor with non-small cell lung cancer who had stable disease on radiotherapy plus ipilimumab.

The chain employs TRBV28 and TRBJ1-5; D not resolved. V was clipped by 10 bases and J by 10 bases, with 20 bases between them. Germline V gene data show CDR1 as MDHEN and CDR2 as SYDVKM. CDR3 length: 13 amino acids. Here the CDR3 reads CATTRGFGRPQHF. The CDR3 region has the DNA TGTGCCACCACACGGGGTTTCGGGCGACCCCAGCATTTT.

This rearrangement joins TRBV30 to TRBJ2-7; tentative D call: TRBD1 (5 bases). CDR3 length equals 12 residues. The V end lost 5 bases, the J end lost 4 bases, and 12 bases lay between the germline ends. Germline CDR1 and CDR2: GTSNPN and SVGIG (reference sequence). As DNA, the CDR3 is TGTGCCTGGTCCTGGGGCCATTACGAGCAGTACTTC. Translation: CAWSWGHYEQYF.

J is TRBJ2-7 and V is TRBV5-5; D not certain. CDR1 is SGHKS, CDR2 YYEKEE, per germline (reference sequence). The CDR3 extends over 14 amino acids. The V gene lost 0 bases and the J gene lost 2 bases, with 9 bases spanning the gap. CDR3 in amino acids: CASSLGPITYEQYF. For the CDR3, the DNA is TGTGCCAGCAGCTTGGGTCCTATCACCTACGAGCAGTACTTC.

The chain couples TRBV4-1 to TRBJ2-2; D is perhaps TRBD1 (6 bases). Germline CDR1 and CDR2: MGHRA and YSYEKL. V was trimmed by 4 bases and J by 9 bases, leaving 12 bases between them. This CDR3 has 13 residues. The CDR3 bases are TGCGCCAGCAGCCCGAGCCAGGGGTGGGAGCTGTTTTTT. It codes for CASSPSQGWELFF.

In nucleotides, the CDR3 is TGTGCCAGCAGTTCTTACAGGGGGACTAATGAAAAACTGTTTTTT. Amino acids: CASSSYRGTNEKLFF. The chain is built from TRBV9 and TRBJ1-4; 8 bases are a match to TRBD1. The germline gives CDR1 SGDLS, CDR2 YYNGEE. The junction had 5 bases not matched to a gene; V was cut back by 5 bases and J by 2 bases. The CDR3 spans 15 residues.

This clone was detected a few times. This CDR3 is CASSELEFGPQHF. The CDR3 DNA follows: TGTGCCAGCAGTGAATTGGAGTTTGGGCCCCAGCATTTT. The V gene is TRBV25-1, the J gene TRBJ1-5; D is ambiguous. This CDR3 contains 13 residues. The V gene lost 1 base and the J gene lost 9 bases, with 10 bases spanning the gap. The germline CDR1 and CDR2 sequences are MGHDK and SYGVNS.

V and J are TRBV10-3 and TRBJ2-5; TRBD1 matches at 7 bases. Germline-derived CDR1 and CDR2 are ENHRY and SYGVKD. The CDR3 spans 16 residues. After removal of 3 bases from V and 5 bases from J, the junction contained 12 bases not matched to a gene. In nucleotides, the CDR3 is TGTGCCATCAGTGAAGAGGGAGCAGGGGGTAGGGAGACCCAGTACTTC. This codes for CAISEEGAGGRETQYF.

This chain uses TRBV18 with TRBJ2-2; TRBD1 aligns across 7 bases. V dropped 1 base and J dropped 5; count of bases not matched to a gene: 4. The length of the CDR3 is 15 residues. Germline assignment: CDR1 KGHSH and CDR2 LQKENI. The CDR3 is CASSPQGAGTGELFF. DNA for the CDR3: TGTGCCAGCTCACCACAGGGGGCTGGAACCGGGGAGCTGTTTTTT.

This sequence joins TRBV28 and TRBJ1-4, with TRBD1 identical over 7 bases. The CDR3 loop spans 14 amino acids. Germline V gene data show CDR1 as MDHEN and CDR2 as SYDVKM. V lost 6 bases, J lost 9 bases, and 10 bases stayed unmatched. The CDR3 coding sequence is TGTGCCAGCAGCATCCGGGACAGACGTAAAAAACTGTTTTTT. It is translated as CASSIRDRRKKLFF. Combining the CDR3 with reference TRBV28 and TRBJ1-4 gives the whole variable domain DVKVTQSSRYLVKRTGEKVFLECVQDMDHENMFWYRQDPGLGLRLIYFSYDVKMKEKGDIPEGYSVSREKKERFSLILESASTNQTSMYLCASSIRDRRKKLFFGSGTQLSVL.

The V call is TRBV5-1, the J call TRBJ2-5; 10 nucleotides agree with TRBD1. The CDR3 contains 18 residues. The V and J ends lost 0 bases and 1 base, in that order; junction bases with no gene match: 9. Germline V lookup: CDR1 SGHRS, CDR2 YFSETQ. CDR3 DNA: TGCGCCAGCAGCTTGGGGCCGGGGACAGGGGCGGGCCAAGAGACCCAGTACTTC. Translated, it gives CASSLGPGTGAGQETQYF. The full variable domain, in which reference TRBV5-1 and TRBJ2-5 provide the parts outside the CDR3, is KAGVTQTPRYLIKTRGQQVTLSCSPISGHRSVSWYQQTPGQGLQFLFEYFSETQRNKGNFPGRFSGRQFSNSRSEMNVSTLELGDSALYLCASSLGPGTGAGQETQYFGPGTRLLVL.

The CDR3 spells CASSLVETSEAFF. The CDR3 DNA follows: TGTGCCAGCAGCTTAGTCGAAACTTCAGAAGCTTTCTTT. V is TRBV7-9 and J is TRBJ1-1; D ambiguous. Trimming removed 1 base from V and 8 bases from J, with 11 bases in between. CDR3 length equals 13 residues. Germline CDR1 reads SEHNR; CDR2 reads FQNEAQ (reference sequence).

The J gene is TRBJ2-7, the V gene TRBV13; 10 bases match TRBD2. This CDR3 contains 17 residues. Germline V gene sequence: CDR1 PRHDT, CDR2 FYEKMQ (reference sequence). The trim removed 4 bases at V and 0 bases at J, leaving 9 bases unmatched. In DNA form, the CDR3 reads TGTGCCAGCAGCTGGGCGGCTAGCGGGGGTCTCTCCTACGAGCAGTACTTC. Its translation is CASSWAASGGLSYEQYF.